What follows is one T cell receptor beta chain and its context. CDR1 is SQVTM and CDR2 is ANQGSEA in the germline V gene. V dropped 6 bases and J dropped 5; count of bases not matched to a gene: 10. The CDR3 is 14 amino acids. The sample belongs to a study of blood T cell repertoires in COVID-19. Background on the study: Spain, Italy and the United States supplied samples that represented acute and convalescent COVID-19. The analysed material was cDNA or gDNA that came from T cells, B-cell-depleted T cells, or PBMCs.

Source study methods: Researchers report that nucleated cell counts were estimated from reference gene primer amplification. Sequencing used immunoSEQ multiplex PCR; TCRdb keeps in-frame clones, though not all of them. V, J and clone size are taken as reported in that table, and D and trimming were inferred from the DNA itself. Counted here are over 120,000 clones, roughly 90% occurring once; the ten biggest clones make up less than 3%. This receptor was obtained from a man in his fifties or sixties with active or convalescent COVID-19. The rearrangement uses TRBV29-1 and TRBJ2-1; TRBD1 aligns across 7 bases. The sample was peripheral blood. CDR3 sequence reads: CSVADPTGNNEQFF. CDR3 coding DNA: TGCAGCGTAGCCGACCCGACAGGGAACAATGAGCAGTTCTTC.